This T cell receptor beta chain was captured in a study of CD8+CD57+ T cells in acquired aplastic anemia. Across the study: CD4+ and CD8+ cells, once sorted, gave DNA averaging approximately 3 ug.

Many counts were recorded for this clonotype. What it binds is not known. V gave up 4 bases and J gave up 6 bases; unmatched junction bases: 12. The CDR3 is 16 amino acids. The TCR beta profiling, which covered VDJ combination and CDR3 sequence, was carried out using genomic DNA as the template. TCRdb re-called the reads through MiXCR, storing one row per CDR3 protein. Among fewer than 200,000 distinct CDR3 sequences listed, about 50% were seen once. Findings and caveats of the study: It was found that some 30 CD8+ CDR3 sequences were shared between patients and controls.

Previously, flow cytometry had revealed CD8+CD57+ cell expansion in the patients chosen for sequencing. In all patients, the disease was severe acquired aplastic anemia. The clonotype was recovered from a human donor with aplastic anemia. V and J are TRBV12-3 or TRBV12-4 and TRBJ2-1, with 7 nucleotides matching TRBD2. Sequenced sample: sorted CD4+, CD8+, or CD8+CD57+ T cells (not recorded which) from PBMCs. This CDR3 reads CASSSLPGGRSNEQFF. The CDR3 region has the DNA TGTGCCAGCAGTTCCCTTCCCGGGGGGAGGAGCAATGAGCAGTTCTTC.